This section outlines one TCR beta chain sequence together with its context. The data belong to a study of blood T cell repertoires in COVID-19. Overall study context: In each case, the material was cDNA or gDNA derived from T cells, B-cell-depleted T cells, or PBMCs.

Sequenced by immunoSEQ multiplex PCR; TCRdb stores in-frame clones only, minus some. The repertoire includes 75,000 to 95,000 clones, roughly 70% of them detected once, and around 3.9% sits in the top ten. This CDR3 region has 16 residues. The V gene's germline CDR1 is MNHEY and CDR2 SMNVEV (reference sequence). J was trimmed by 5 bases and V by 1 base; bases with no gene match: 6. The chain uses TRBV27 and TRBJ2-2, with 8 bases aligning to TRBD2. The TCR sequence derives from a man in his 70s with COVID-19, enrolled during active disease. The sequenced material came from peripheral blood. The CDR3 loop reads CASSLLGTRGTGELFF. In nucleotides, the CDR3 is TGTGCCAGCAGTTTATTGGGGACTAGGGGGACCGGGGAGCTGTTTTTT.